Presented here are 10 T cell receptor beta chains from one specimen sequenced in a study of T cell responses to AZD1222 COVID-19 vaccine. This table comes from immunoSEQ multiplex PCR, and its TCRdb copy is limited to in-frame clones, with some not included. The table has more than 150,000 clones, 90% to 95% seen once. Sequences were derived from peripheral blood, sampled 28 days after the second AZD1222 dose. These receptor sequences come from an adult who received the AZD1222 COVID-19 vaccine.

The chain recombines TRBV30 with TRBJ2-7; a weak D match, TRBD1 (5 bases). CDR3 length: 13 amino acids. The V end was cut by 3 bases, the J end by 5 bases, with 14 bases between. Germline values: CDR1 GTSNPN, CDR2 SVGIG (reference sequence). The CDR3 DNA reads TGTGCCTGGAGATCCCTCAGACAGAACGAGCAGTACTTC. Protein product: CAWRSLRQNEQYF.

This rearrangement joins TRBV12-3 or TRBV12-4 to TRBJ2-5; D gene unclear. The CDR3 runs to 13 residues. The V gene lost 5 bases and the J gene lost 5 bases, with 12 bases spanning the gap. The CDR3 loop reads CASSQPPRETQYF. DNA for the CDR3: TGTGCCAGCAGTCAGCCCCCCCGCGAGACCCAGTACTTC.

The J gene is TRBJ1-1, the V gene TRBV3-1 (or the pseudogene TRBV3-2), with TRBD1 matching over 7 bases. J lost 10 bases, V lost 1 base, and 9 bases had no gene match. CDR1 is LGHDT and CDR2 is YNNKEL in the germline V gene (reference sequence). There are 14 residues in the CDR3. The CDR3 nucleotides read TGTGCCAGCAGCCAAGTTTTCGGACAGGTCCCAGCTTTCTTT. Amino acid sequence: CASSQVFGQVPAFF.

J is TRBJ1-2 and V is TRBV28, with TRBD1 matching over 8 bases. CDR3 size: 15 residues. Trimming at V came to 5 bases and at J to 5 bases, leaving 10 bases not matched to a gene. The germline CDR1 and CDR2 sequences are MDHEN and SYDVKM. CDR3 in amino acids: CASSPPQGAVYGYTF. The CDR3 DNA reads TGTGCCAGCAGTCCTCCCCAGGGGGCTGTTTATGGCTACACCTTC.

The chain carries TRBV5-5 and TRBJ2-5, with D perhaps matching TRBD2 (6 bases). Germline V CDR1 and CDR2: SGHKS, YYEKEE (reference sequence). The ends were cut back, 4 bases at V and 3 bases at J, with 13 bases in the middle. The CDR3 spans 14 residues. The CDR3 coding sequence is TGTGCCAGCAGCCTGGGGGGTAGAAAAGAGACCCAGTACTTC. This translates into CASSLGGRKETQYF. Filled out from reference TRBV5-5 and TRBJ2-5, the complete variable domain reads DAGVTQSPTHLIKTRGQQVTLRCSPISGHKSVSWYQQVLGQGPQFIFQYYEKEERGRGNFPDRFSARQFPNYSSELNVNALLLGDSALYLCASSLGGRKETQYFGPGTRLLVL.

This clone showed up just once. The rearrangement links TRBV9 to TRBJ2-5; D is perhaps TRBD1 or TRBD2 (5 bases each). Germline CDR1 is SGDLS and CDR2 is YYNGEE. The CDR3 contains 14 residues. The germline V and J ends were trimmed by 3 bases and 5 bases, with 14 bases remaining between them. Here the CDR3 reads CASSGSGSWETQYF. The CDR3 bases are TGTGCCAGCAGCGGATCAGGGAGTTGGGAGACCCAGTACTTC.

This clone was seen only once. The J gene is TRBJ1-1, the V gene TRBV3-1 (or the pseudogene TRBV3-2); D is unresolved. CDR3 length: 12 residues. The germline V gene encodes CDR1 LGHDT and CDR2 YNNKEL (reference sequence). Trimming stripped 4 bases from V and 3 bases from J, with 6 bases between. DNA for the CDR3: TGTGCCAGCAGCCTCCTAGACACTGAAGCTTTCTTT. Translating gives CASSLLDTEAFF.

V and J are TRBV2 and TRBJ2-2; D is unclear. V lost 5 bases, J lost 2 bases, and 15 bases lay in between. Germline V gives CDR1 SNHLY, CDR2 FYNNEI. The CDR3 is made up of 16 amino acids. CDR3 in amino acids: CASSILGPSNTGELFF. The CDR3 bases are TGTGCCAGCAGTATTCTCGGGCCATCTAACACCGGGGAGCTGTTTTTT.

This rearrangement joins TRBV7-9 to TRBJ1-1, with unresolved D. CDR1 and CDR2 from the germline V gene are SEHNR and FQNEAQ (reference sequence). The CDR3 totals 13 residues. The ends were cut back, 3 bases at V and 0 bases at J, with 5 bases in the middle. The chain's CDR3 is CASSFTLNTEAFF. The CDR3, as DNA: TGTGCCAGCAGCTTCACCCTGAACACTGAAGCTTTCTTT.

This CDR3 reads CASSPGLTAYEQYF. The CDR3, as DNA: TGTGCCAGCAGTCCGGGGCTCACAGCCTACGAGCAGTACTTC. The rearrangement joins TRBV27 to TRBJ2-7; D assignment may be TRBD1 or TRBD2 (5 bases each). This CDR3 has 14 amino acids. From germline, CDR1 is MNHEY and CDR2 SMNVEV (reference sequence). Trimming removed 5 bases from V and 2 bases from J, with 13 bases in between.